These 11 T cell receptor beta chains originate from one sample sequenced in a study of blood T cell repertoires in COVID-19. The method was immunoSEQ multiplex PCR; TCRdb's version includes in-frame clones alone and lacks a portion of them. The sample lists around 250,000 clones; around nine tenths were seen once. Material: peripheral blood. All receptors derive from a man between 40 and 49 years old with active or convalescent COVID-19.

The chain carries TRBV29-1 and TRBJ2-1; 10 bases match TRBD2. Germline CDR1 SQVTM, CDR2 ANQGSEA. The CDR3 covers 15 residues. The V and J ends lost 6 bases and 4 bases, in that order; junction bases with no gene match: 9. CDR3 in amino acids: CSVREVAGGYNEQFF. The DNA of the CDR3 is TGCAGCGTCAGGGAGGTAGCGGGAGGTTACAATGAGCAGTTCTTC.

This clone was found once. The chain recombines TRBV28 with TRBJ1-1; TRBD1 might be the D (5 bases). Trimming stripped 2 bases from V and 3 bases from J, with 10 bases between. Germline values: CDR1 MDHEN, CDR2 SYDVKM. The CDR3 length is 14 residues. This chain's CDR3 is CASSLRPRDTEAFF. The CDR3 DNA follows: TGTGCCAGCAGTTTAAGGCCCAGGGACACTGAAGCTTTCTTT. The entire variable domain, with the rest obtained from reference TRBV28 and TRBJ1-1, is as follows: DVKVTQSSRYLVKRTGEKVFLECVQDMDHENMFWYRQDPGLGLRLIYFSYDVKMKEKGDIPEGYSVSREKKERFSLILESASTNQTSMYLCASSLRPRDTEAFFGQGTRLTVV.

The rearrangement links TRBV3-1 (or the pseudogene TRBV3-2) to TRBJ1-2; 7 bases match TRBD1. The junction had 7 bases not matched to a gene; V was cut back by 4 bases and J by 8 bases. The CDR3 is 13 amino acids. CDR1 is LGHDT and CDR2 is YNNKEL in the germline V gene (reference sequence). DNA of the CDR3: TGTGCCAGCAGCCCACAGGGGATTCGGGGCTACACCTTC. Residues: CASSPQGIRGYTF.

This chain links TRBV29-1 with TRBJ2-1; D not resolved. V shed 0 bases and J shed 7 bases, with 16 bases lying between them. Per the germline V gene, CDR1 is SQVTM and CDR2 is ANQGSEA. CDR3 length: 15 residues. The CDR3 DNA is TGCAGCGTTGAAGATGTTTGGCTAGATGGAAATGAGCAGTTCTTC. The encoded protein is CSVEDVWLDGNEQFF.

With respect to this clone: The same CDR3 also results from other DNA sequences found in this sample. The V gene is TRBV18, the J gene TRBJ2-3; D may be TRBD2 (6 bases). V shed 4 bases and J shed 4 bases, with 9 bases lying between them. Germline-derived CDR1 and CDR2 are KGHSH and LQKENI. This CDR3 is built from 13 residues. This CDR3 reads CASSLGGPDTQYF. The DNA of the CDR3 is TGTGCCAGCTCACTCGGAGGGCCAGATACGCAGTATTTT.

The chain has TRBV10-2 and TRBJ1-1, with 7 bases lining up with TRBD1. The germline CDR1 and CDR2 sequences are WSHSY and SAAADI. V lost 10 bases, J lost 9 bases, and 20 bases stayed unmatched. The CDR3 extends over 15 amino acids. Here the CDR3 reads CATLDRARSSVQAFF. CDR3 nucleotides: TGCGCCACCCTCGACAGGGCCCGGTCCTCGGTGCAAGCTTTCTTT.

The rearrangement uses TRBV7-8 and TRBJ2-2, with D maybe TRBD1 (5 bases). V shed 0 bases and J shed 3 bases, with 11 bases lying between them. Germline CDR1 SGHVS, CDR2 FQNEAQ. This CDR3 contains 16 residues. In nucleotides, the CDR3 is TGTGCCAGCAGCTTAGCCTCGATAGGGGACACCGGGGAGCTGTTTTTT. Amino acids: CASSLASIGDTGELFF.

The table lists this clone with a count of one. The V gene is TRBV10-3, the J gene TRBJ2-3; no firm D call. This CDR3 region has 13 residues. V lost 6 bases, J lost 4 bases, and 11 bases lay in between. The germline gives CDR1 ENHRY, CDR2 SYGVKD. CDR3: CAISPSPADTQYF. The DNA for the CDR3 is TGTGCCATCAGCCCCTCTCCAGCAGATACGCAGTATTTT.

The CDR3 is CASSTTGAQPQHF. The DNA for the CDR3 is TGTGCCAGCTCCACGACAGGGGCTCAGCCCCAGCATTTT. The chain carries TRBV28 and TRBJ1-5, with 8 bases fitting TRBD1. Per the germline V gene, CDR1 is MDHEN and CDR2 is SYDVKM. This CDR3 is built from 13 residues. V was pared by 8 bases and J by 6 bases, with 6 bases of the junction left unmatched. Drawing the rest from reference TRBV28 and TRBJ1-5, the complete variable domain is DVKVTQSSRYLVKRTGEKVFLECVQDMDHENMFWYRQDPGLGLRLIYFSYDVKMKEKGDIPEGYSVSREKKERFSLILESASTNQTSMYLCASSTTGAQPQHFGDGTRLSIL.

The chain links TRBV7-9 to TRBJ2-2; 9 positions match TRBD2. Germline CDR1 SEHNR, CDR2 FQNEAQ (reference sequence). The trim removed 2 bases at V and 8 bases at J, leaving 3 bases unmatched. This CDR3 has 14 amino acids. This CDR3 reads CASSLLAGRGELFF. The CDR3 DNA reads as TGTGCCAGCAGCTTACTAGCGGGAAGAGGGGAGCTGTTTTTT.

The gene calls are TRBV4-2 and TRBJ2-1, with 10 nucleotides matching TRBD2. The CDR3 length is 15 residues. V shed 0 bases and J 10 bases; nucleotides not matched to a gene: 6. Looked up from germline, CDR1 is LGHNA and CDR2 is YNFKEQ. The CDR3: CASSQDVGLALEQFF. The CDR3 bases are TGTGCCAGCAGCCAAGATGTGGGACTAGCGTTAGAGCAGTTCTTC.